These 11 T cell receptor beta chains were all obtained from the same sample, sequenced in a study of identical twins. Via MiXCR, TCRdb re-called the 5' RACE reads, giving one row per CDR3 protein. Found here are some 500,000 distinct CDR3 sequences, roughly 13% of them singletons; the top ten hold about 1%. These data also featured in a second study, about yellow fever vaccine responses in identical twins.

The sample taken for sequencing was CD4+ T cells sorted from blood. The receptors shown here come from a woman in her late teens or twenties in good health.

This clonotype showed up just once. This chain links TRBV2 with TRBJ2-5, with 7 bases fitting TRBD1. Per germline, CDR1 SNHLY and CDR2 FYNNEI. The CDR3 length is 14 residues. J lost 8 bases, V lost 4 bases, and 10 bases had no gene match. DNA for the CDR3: TGTGCCAGCAGTGGGTGGCAGGGGGTCGGAACCCAGTACTTC. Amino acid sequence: CASSGWQGVGTQYF.

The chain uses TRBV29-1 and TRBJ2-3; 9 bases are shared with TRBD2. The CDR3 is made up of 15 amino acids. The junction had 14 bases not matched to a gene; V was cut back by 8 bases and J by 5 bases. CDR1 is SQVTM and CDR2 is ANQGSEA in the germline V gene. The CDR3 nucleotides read TGCAGCCTTCGTTATAGCGGGGGTTCCTTAGATACGCAGTATTTT. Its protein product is CSLRYSGGSLDTQYF.

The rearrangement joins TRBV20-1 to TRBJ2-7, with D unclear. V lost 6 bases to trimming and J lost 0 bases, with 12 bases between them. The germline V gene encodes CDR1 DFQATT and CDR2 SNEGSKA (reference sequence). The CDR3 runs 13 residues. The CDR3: CSASPSGSYEQYF. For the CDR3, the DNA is TGCAGTGCCTCCCCTTCGGGCTCCTACGAGCAGTACTTC.

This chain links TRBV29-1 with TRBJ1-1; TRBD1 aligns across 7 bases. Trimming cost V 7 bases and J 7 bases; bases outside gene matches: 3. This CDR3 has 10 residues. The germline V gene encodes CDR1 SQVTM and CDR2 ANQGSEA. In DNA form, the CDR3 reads TGCAGCGCCCAGGGGGGTGAAGCTTTCTTT. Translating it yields CSAQGGEAFF.

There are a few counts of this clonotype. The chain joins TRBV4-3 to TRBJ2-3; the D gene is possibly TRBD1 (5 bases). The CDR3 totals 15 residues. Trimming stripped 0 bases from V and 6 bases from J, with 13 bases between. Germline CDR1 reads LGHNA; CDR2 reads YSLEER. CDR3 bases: TGCGCCAGCAGCCAAGATGTAGGGGCTTCGGATACGCAGTATTTT. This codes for CASSQDVGASDTQYF.

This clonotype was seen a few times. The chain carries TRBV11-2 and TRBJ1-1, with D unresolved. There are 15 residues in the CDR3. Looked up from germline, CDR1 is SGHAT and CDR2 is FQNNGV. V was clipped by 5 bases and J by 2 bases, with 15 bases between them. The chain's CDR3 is CASSGREGFNTEAFF. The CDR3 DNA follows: TGTGCCAGCAGCGGACGGGAGGGATTCAACACTGAAGCTTTCTTT.

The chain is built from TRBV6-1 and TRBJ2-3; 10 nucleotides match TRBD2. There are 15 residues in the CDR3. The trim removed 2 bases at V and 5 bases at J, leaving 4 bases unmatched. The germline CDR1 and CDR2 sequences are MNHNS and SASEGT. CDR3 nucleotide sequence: TGTGCCAGCAGTGAAACGGGACTAGCGAGAGATACGCAGTATTTT. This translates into CASSETGLARDTQYF.

CDR3 region: CASTWGSGGRHNEQFF. In nucleotides, the CDR3 is TGTGCCAGCACCTGGGGGTCCGGCGGCAGGCACAATGAGCAGTTCTTC. This chain links TRBV3-1 with TRBJ2-1; D is perhaps TRBD1 or TRBD2 (5 bases each). Germline CDR1 is LGHDT and CDR2 is YNNKEL (reference sequence). The CDR3 has 16 amino acids. Deletions cut 7 bases from V and 5 bases from J, with 21 bases between.

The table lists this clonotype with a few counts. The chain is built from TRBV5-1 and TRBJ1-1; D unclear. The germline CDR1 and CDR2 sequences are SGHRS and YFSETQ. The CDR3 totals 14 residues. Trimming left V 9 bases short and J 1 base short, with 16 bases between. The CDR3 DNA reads TGCGCCACCCGGGGAGGGCTGAAGAACACTGAAGCTTTCTTT. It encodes CATRGGLKNTEAFF.

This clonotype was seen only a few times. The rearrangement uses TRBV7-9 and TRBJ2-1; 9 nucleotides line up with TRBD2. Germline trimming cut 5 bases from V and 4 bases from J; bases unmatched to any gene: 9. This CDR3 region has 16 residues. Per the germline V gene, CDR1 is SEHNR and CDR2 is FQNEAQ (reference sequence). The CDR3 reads CASSPREGLIYNEQFF. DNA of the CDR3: TGTGCCAGCAGCCCGCGGGAGGGCCTAATTTACAATGAGCAGTTCTTC.

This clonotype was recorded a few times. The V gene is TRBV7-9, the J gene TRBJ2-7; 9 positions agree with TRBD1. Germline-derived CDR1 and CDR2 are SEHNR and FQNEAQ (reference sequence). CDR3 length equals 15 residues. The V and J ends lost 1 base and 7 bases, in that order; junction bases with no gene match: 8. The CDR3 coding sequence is TGTGCCAGCAGCTTAGAGGACAGGGGCATGAGGGAGCAGTACTTC. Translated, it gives CASSLEDRGMREQYF.